Listed here are 14 T cell receptor beta chains from one sample, sequenced in a study of early T cells in non-severe SARS-CoV-2 infection. TCRdb re-called the 5' RACE reads with MiXCR, one entry per CDR3 protein. Found here are tens of thousands of distinct CDR3 sequences, under 15% of them singletons; the top ten hold 4.5% to 7%. Specimen: whole blood. The origin of the receptors is an adult who was a healthcare worker with PCR-confirmed SARS-CoV-2 infection or an uninfected control (not recorded which).

The sample holds many counts of this clonotype. This CDR3 is CSARIAAGARETQYF. CDR3 in DNA: TGCAGTGCTAGAATCGCGGCGGGAGCACGGGAGACCCAGTACTTC. The chain uses TRBV20-1 and TRBJ2-5, with 7 positions matching TRBD2. J was trimmed by 5 bases and V by 2 bases; bases with no gene match: 11. The CDR3 runs 15 residues. Germline-derived CDR1 and CDR2 are DFQATT and SNEGSKA (reference sequence).

This clonotype has only a few counts. The V gene is TRBV12-3 or TRBV12-4, the J gene TRBJ2-7; D is tentatively TRBD1 or TRBD2 (5 bases each). The CDR3 totals 14 residues. Trimming shortened V by 7 bases and J by 0 bases, and 13 bases separated the two germline ends. DNA for the CDR3: TGTGCCAGCAACGCCGGGACCCTCTCCTACGAGCAGTACTTC. Translation gives CASNAGTLSYEQYF.

The chain recombines TRBV20-1 with TRBJ1-1, with TRBD1 matching 7 bases. Germline V gene data show CDR1 as DFQATT and CDR2 as SNEGSKA (reference sequence). The CDR3 spans 12 residues. V gave up 4 bases and J gave up 10 bases; unmatched junction bases: 9. The CDR3 region is CSAIDRVEVAFF. As DNA, the CDR3 is TGCAGTGCTATCGACAGGGTAGAAGTAGCTTTCTTT.

The genes are TRBV3-1 and TRBJ2-1; D is undetermined. The ends were cut back, 0 bases at V and 6 bases at J, with 6 bases in the middle. CDR1 and CDR2 (germline): LGHDT, YNNKEL (reference sequence). CDR3 length: 13 amino acids. CDR3 sequence reads: CASSQDRGNEQFF. The CDR3 DNA is TGTGCCAGCAGCCAAGATCGAGGCAATGAGCAGTTCTTC.

This clonotype appeared a few times. The chain carries TRBV12-3 or TRBV12-4 and TRBJ2-5, with a weak D call TRBD2 (5 bases). The V and J ends lost 3 bases and 3 bases respectively, with 8 bases between them. The CDR3 totals 13 residues. The CDR3 loop is CASSFHGEETQYF. The DNA for the CDR3 is TGTGCCAGCAGTTTCCACGGGGAAGAGACCCAGTACTTC.

This clonotype was found many times. The chain uses TRBV7-9 and TRBJ1-2; no definite D call. The germline gives CDR1 SEHNR, CDR2 FQNEAQ (reference sequence). This CDR3 region has 14 residues. The ends were cut back, 0 bases at V and 5 bases at J, with 10 bases in the middle. In nucleotides, the CDR3 is TGTGCCAGCAGCTTAGCCCCAAATGCTTATGGCTACACCTTC. Translation: CASSLAPNAYGYTF. The full variable domain, with the rest looked up from reference TRBV7-9 and TRBJ1-2, is DTGVSQNPRHKITKRGQNVTFRCDPISEHNRLYWYRQTLGQGPEFLTYFQNEAQLEKSRLLSDRFSAERPKGSFSTLEIQRTEQGDSAMYLCASSLAPNAYGYTFGSGTRLTVV.

The sample holds a few counts of this clonotype. J is TRBJ2-1 and V is TRBV28; TRBD2 aligns across 10 bases. This CDR3 region has 15 residues. Germline CDR1 reads MDHEN; CDR2 reads SYDVKM. V was clipped by 4 bases and J by 3 bases; unmatched bases: 3. The CDR3 protein is CASSSLAGVYNEQFF. The CDR3, as DNA: TGTGCCAGCAGTTCTCTAGCGGGAGTCTACAATGAGCAGTTCTTC. The full variable domain, with the rest looked up from reference TRBV28 and TRBJ2-1, is DVKVTQSSRYLVKRTGEKVFLECVQDMDHENMFWYRQDPGLGLRLIYFSYDVKMKEKGDIPEGYSVSREKKERFSLILESASTNQTSMYLCASSSLAGVYNEQFFGPGTRLTVL.

This clonotype has at least ten counts. The chain employs TRBV7-9 and TRBJ2-1; D is unresolved. In germline, CDR1 is SEHNR, CDR2 FQNEAQ (reference sequence). This CDR3 has 15 amino acids. V lost 1 base and J lost 4, with 11 bases in between. DNA of the CDR3: TGTGCCAGCAGCTTAGGAGCGAGACCTTACAATGAGCAGTTCTTC. Translating gives CASSLGARPYNEQFF.

This chain joins TRBV7-3 and TRBJ2-2; D not resolved. With 4 bases removed from V and 0 bases from J, the gap between germline ends came to 6 bases. This CDR3 has 14 residues. CDR1 is SGHTA, CDR2 FQGTGA, per germline. The chain's CDR3 is CASSSQANTGELFF. The CDR3, as DNA: TGTGCCAGCAGCTCGCAGGCGAACACCGGGGAGCTGTTTTTT.

This clonotype was found a few times. V gene TRBV3-1 combines with J gene TRBJ2-2; D gene unclear. Trimming pared 0 bases from V and 3 bases from J, leaving 8 bases between. This CDR3 spans 15 amino acids. Germline V CDR1 and CDR2: LGHDT, YNNKEL (reference sequence). Written as DNA, the CDR3 is TGTGCCAGCAGCCAAGATAGGCTACACACCGGGGAGCTGTTTTTT. This gives the protein CASSQDRLHTGELFF.

This clonotype has a single count. The V call is TRBV19, the J call TRBJ2-1; D is uncertain. The V end was cut by 2 bases, the J end by 4 bases, with 6 bases between. This CDR3 contains 13 residues. Germline loops: CDR1 LNHDA, CDR2 SQIVND (reference sequence). The CDR3 nucleotides read TGTGCCAGTAGTATACTGGGGTACAATGAGCAGTTCTTC. Translated, it gives CASSILGYNEQFF.

The rearrangement uses TRBV6-2 or TRBV6-3 and TRBJ1-5; D ambiguous. Looked up from germline, CDR1 is MNHEY and CDR2 is SVGEGT. V was clipped by 5 bases and J by 5 bases, with 16 bases between them. The CDR3 is 15 residues long. The CDR3 bases are TGTGCCAGCAGTACGCGCTCTTTAAGCGATCAGCCCCAGCATTTT. Residues: CASSTRSLSDQPQHF.

This clonotype was seen ten or more times. The V gene is TRBV7-2, the J gene TRBJ1-6, with D unclear. Between the trimmed V and J ends, which lost 6 bases and 10 bases, there was a span of 16 bases. Germline values: CDR1 SGHTA, CDR2 FQGNSA. CDR3 length: 14 residues. The CDR3 reads CASSSGLEGSPLHF. The CDR3 region has the DNA TGTGCCAGCAGTTCAGGATTAGAGGGCTCACCCCTCCACTTT.

CDR3 in DNA: TGTGCCAGCAGCGGACCGGGACTAGCGGTCAATGAGCAGTTCTTC. This gives the protein CASSGPGLAVNEQFF. V and J are TRBV7-6 and TRBJ2-1; TRBD2 aligns across 11 bases. V dropped 5 bases and J dropped 6; count of bases not matched to a gene: 6. Germline V CDR1 and CDR2: SGHVS, FNYEAQ. This CDR3 spans 15 amino acids.